One and the same sample provided the 11 T cell receptor beta chains below, sequenced in a study of shared clonotypes between healthy human individuals. The protocol was immunoSEQ multiplex PCR, while the TCRdb copy is restricted to in-frame clones and leaves out a portion. The data contain 2.3 million or so clones, approximately 93% of them singletons. The specimen was naive CD4+ T cells from PBMCs. Subset: CD45RA+ positively selected. The receptor source for this set is a man aged 18 to 29 in good health. Some clones in this sample may be carry-over from other donors' samples.

The chain has TRBV6-4 and TRBJ2-3; 8 nucleotides agree with TRBD2. CDR3 size: 18 residues. From germline, CDR1 is MRHNA and CDR2 SNTAGT. The junction had 15 bases not matched to a gene; V was cut back by 7 bases and J by 0 bases. The CDR3 loop is CASKGGREAQPSTDTQYF. CDR3 in DNA: TGTGCCAGCAAGGGTGGGCGGGAGGCTCAGCCTAGCACAGATACGCAGTATTTT.

The chain couples TRBV19 to TRBJ2-3; the D gene is possibly TRBD1 (6 bases). The V end was cut by 8 bases, the J end by 0 bases, with 12 bases between. Per germline, CDR1 LNHDA and CDR2 SQIVND (reference sequence). This CDR3 contains 14 residues. Here the CDR3 reads CASSQGRSTDTQYF. Written as DNA, the CDR3 is TGTGCCAGTTCACAGGGCCGGAGCACAGATACGCAGTATTTT. The full variable domain, with the rest looked up from reference TRBV19 and TRBJ2-3, is DGGITQSPKYLFRKEGQNVTLSCEQNLNHDAMYWYRQDPGQGLRLIYYSQIVNDFQKGDIAEGYSVSREKKESFPLTVTSAQKNPTAFYLCASSQGRSTDTQYFGPGTRLTVL.

V and J are TRBV7-2 and TRBJ2-5; D ambiguous. Germline CDR1 and CDR2: SGHTA and FQGNSA. V was trimmed by 4 bases and J by 7 bases, leaving 16 bases between them. This CDR3 contains 14 residues. The DNA of the CDR3 is TGTGCCAGCAGCTCCTTTAGGAAGCTGCTGACCCAGTACTTC. This gives the protein CASSSFRKLLTQYF.

The chain carries TRBV9 and TRBJ2-5, with TRBD2 identical over 9 bases. Germline trimming cut 3 bases from V and 5 bases from J; bases unmatched to any gene: 11. The germline CDR1 and CDR2 sequences are SGDLS and YYNGEE. The CDR3 runs 16 residues. The CDR3 bases are TGTGCCAGCAGCGCGTCCCGGCGGGAGGGCGGTGAGACCCAGTACTTC. Amino acids: CASSASRREGGETQYF.

V and J are TRBV11-2 and TRBJ1-1; perhaps TRBD1 as D (5 bases). Germline assignment: CDR1 SGHAT and CDR2 FQNNGV. There are 14 residues in the CDR3. Trimming removed 3 bases from V and 0 bases from J, with 8 bases in between. The CDR3 protein is CASSFGALNTEAFF. In DNA, the CDR3 is TGTGCCAGCAGCTTTGGGGCATTGAACACTGAAGCTTTCTTT.

This clone was detected once. The chain employs TRBV27 and TRBJ2-5; the D call may be TRBD1 or TRBD2 (5 bases each). Germline CDR1 is MNHEY and CDR2 is SMNVEV (reference sequence). The CDR3 runs to 14 residues. Between the trimmed V and J ends, which lost 3 bases and 1 base, there was a span of 9 bases. The CDR3 DNA sequence: TGTGCCAGCAGTTTTTGGGGGTCCCAAGAGACCCAGTACTTC. Translated, it gives CASSFWGSQETQYF.

The gene calls are TRBV19 and TRBJ2-2; possibly TRBD1 for D (6 bases). Germline CDR1 reads LNHDA; CDR2 reads SQIVND (reference sequence). V was cut by 10 bases and J by 6 bases, with 21 bases left in between. This CDR3 has 15 amino acids. The CDR3 region has the DNA TGTGCCACTTACCAGGGGACCCTGGGCGCCGGGGAGCTGTTTTTT. Translated, it gives CATYQGTLGAGELFF.

This CDR3 is CAWSDRGLGKQPQHF. CDR3 in DNA: TGTGCCTGGAGTGACCGCGGGTTGGGGAAACAGCCCCAGCATTTT. The chain recombines TRBV30 with TRBJ1-5; D remains unclear. The V end lost 1 base, the J end lost 7 bases, and 17 bases lay between the germline ends. This CDR3 has 15 residues. Looked up from germline, CDR1 is GTSNPN and CDR2 is SVGIG (reference sequence).

V usage is TRBV28 and J usage is TRBJ1-3; D gene ambiguous. With 6 bases removed from V and 0 bases from J, the gap between germline ends came to 12 bases. This CDR3 contains 15 residues. Germline V gene data show CDR1 as MDHEN and CDR2 as SYDVKM. CDR3 DNA: TGTGCCAGCAGATTCGACGGCAACTCTGGAAACACCATATATTTT. It translates to CASRFDGNSGNTIYF.

The gene calls are TRBV2 and TRBJ1-5, with a possible D match to TRBD1 (6 bases). CDR3 length equals 14 residues. Between the trimmed V and J ends, which lost 2 bases and 7 bases, there was a span of 12 bases. The germline gives CDR1 SNHLY, CDR2 FYNNEI. The CDR3 reads CASSEWGGQQPQHF. CDR3 DNA sequence: TGTGCCAGCAGTGAATGGGGGGGACAACAGCCCCAGCATTTT.

This clone was found once. The chain combines TRBV9 with TRBJ2-3, with D hard to call. Germline CDR1 SGDLS, CDR2 YYNGEE. The CDR3 extends over 14 amino acids. V lost 4 bases and J 7 bases, leaving 16 bases between the germline ends. The CDR3 DNA reads as TGTGCCAGCAGCCCCGTGTCCCGGCAGAATACGCAGTATTTT. Its protein is CASSPVSRQNTQYF.